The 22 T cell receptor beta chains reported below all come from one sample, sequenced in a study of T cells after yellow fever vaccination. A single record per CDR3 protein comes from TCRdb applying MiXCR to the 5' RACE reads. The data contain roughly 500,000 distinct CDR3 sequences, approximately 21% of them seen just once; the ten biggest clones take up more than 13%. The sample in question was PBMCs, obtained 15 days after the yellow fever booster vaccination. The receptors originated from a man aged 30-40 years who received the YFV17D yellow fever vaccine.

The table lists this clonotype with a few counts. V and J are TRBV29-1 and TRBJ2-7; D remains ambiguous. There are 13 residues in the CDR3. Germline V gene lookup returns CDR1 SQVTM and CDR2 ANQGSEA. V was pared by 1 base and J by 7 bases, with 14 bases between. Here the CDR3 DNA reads TGCAGCGTTGAAGGGGTGCTTGGGTCGGAGCAGTACTTC. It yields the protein CSVEGVLGSEQYF.

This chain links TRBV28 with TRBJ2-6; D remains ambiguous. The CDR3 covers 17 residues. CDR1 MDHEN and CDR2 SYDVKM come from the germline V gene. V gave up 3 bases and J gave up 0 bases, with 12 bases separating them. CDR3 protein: CASSFAPSSSGANVLTF. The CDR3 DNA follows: TGTGCCAGCAGTTTCGCTCCTTCAAGCTCTGGGGCCAACGTCCTGACTTTC.

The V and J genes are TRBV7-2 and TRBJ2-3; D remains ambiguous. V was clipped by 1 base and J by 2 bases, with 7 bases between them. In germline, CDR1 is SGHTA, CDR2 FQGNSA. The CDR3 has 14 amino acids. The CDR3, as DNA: TGTGCCAGCAGCTTAGTATCGGTCACAGATACGCAGTATTTT. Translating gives CASSLVSVTDTQYF.

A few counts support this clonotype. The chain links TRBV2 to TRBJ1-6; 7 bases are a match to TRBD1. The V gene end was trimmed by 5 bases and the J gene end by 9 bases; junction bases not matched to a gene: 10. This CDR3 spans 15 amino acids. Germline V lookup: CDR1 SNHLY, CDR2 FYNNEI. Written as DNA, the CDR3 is TGTGCCAGCAGTTCTGAGACAGGGAATGTTTCACCCCTCCACTTT. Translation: CASSSETGNVSPLHF.

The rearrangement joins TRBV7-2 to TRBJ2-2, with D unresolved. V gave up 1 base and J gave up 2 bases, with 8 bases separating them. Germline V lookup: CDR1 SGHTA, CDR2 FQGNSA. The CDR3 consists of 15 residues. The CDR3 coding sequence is TGTGCCAGCAGCTTAGACCGCCTAAACACCGGGGAGCTGTTTTTT. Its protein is CASSLDRLNTGELFF. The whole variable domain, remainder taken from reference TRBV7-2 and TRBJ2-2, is GAGVSQSPSNKVTEKGKDVELRCDPISGHTALYWYRQSLGQGLEFLIYFQGNSAPDKSGLPSDRFSAERTGGSVSTLTIQRTQQEDSAVYLCASSLDRLNTGELFFGEGSRLTVL.

CDR3 amino acids: CASSFGTWPQFF. CDR3 DNA sequence: TGTGCCAGCAGCTTCGGGACGTGGCCGCAGTTCTTC. The chain uses TRBV3-1 and TRBJ2-1; D is possibly TRBD1 or TRBD2 (5 bases each). V was cut by 5 bases and J by 12 bases, with 14 bases left in between. Germline V gives CDR1 LGHDT, CDR2 YNNKEL (reference sequence). CDR3 length equals 12 residues.

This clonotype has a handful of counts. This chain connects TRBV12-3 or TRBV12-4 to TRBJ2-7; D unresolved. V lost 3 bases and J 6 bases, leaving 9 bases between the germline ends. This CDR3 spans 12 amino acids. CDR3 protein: CASSLSRSEQYF. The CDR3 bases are TGTGCCAGCAGTTTGAGCAGGAGCGAGCAGTACTTC.

The CDR3 reads CSARVLAGRKYF. CDR3 bases: TGCAGTGCTAGAGTCCTAGCGGGCCGAAAGTACTTC. The chain has TRBV20-1 and TRBJ2-7; TRBD2 matches 8 bases. V was clipped by 1 base and J by 11 bases; unmatched bases: 7. The CDR3 covers 12 residues. Per germline, CDR1 DFQATT and CDR2 SNEGSKA (reference sequence).

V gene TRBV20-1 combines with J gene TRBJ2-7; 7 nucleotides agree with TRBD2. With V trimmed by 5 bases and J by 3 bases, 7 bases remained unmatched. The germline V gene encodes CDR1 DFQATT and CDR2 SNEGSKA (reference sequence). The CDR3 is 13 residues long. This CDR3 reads CSASSGTNYEQYF. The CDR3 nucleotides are TGCAGTGCTTCCTCAGGGACTAACTACGAGCAGTACTTC.

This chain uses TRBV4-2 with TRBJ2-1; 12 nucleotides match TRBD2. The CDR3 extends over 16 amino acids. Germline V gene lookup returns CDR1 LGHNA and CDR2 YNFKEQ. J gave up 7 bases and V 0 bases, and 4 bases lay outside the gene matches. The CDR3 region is CASSQERLAGVNEQFF. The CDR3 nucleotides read TGTGCCAGCAGCCAAGAGAGACTAGCGGGAGTGAATGAGCAGTTCTTC.

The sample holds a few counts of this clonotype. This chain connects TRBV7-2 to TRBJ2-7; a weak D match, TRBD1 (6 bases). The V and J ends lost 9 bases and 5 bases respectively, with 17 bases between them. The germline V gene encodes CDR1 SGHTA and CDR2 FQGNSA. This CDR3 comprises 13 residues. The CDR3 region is CASRTGTTDEQYF. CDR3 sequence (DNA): TGTGCCAGTAGAACGGGGACAACCGACGAGCAGTACTTC.

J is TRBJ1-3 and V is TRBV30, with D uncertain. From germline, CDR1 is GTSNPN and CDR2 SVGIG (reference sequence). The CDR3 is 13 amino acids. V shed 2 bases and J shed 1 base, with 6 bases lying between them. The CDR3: CAWSSQSGNTIYF. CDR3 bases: TGTGCCTGGAGTTCCCAGTCTGGAAACACCATATATTTT.

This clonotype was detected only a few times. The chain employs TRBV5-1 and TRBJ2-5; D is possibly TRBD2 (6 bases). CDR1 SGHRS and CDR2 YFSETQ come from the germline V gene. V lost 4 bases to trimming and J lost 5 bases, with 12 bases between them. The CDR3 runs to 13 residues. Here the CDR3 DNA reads TGCGCCAGCAGCGAGGGACTGGGGGAGACCCAGTACTTC. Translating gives CASSEGLGETQYF.

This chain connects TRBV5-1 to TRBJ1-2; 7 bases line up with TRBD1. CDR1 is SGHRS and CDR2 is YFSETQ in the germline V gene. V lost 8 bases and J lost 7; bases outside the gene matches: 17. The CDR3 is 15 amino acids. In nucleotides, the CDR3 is TGCGCCAGTACCAAGGAAGGGACAGAAGGTCGTGGCTACACCTTC. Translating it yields CASTKEGTEGRGYTF.

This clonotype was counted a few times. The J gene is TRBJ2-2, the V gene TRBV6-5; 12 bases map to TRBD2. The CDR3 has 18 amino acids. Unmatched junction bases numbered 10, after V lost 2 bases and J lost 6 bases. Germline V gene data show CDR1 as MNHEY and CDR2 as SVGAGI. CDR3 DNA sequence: TGTGCCAGCAGTTACATCGCTAGCGGGAGGGCCGGGCCCGGGGAGCTGTTTTTT. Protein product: CASSYIASGRAGPGELFF.

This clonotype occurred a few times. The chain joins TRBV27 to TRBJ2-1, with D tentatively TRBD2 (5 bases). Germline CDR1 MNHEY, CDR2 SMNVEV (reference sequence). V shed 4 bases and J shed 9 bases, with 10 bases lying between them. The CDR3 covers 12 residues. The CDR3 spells CASSSSLGEQFF. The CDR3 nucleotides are TGTGCCAGCAGTTCTAGCCTCGGTGAGCAGTTCTTC.

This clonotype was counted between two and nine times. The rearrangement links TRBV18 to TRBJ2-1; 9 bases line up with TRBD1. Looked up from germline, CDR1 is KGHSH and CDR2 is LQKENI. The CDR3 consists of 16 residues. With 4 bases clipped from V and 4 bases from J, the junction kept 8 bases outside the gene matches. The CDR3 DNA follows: TGTGCCAGCTCACTGTGGACAGGGGCGCAGTACAATGAGCAGTTCTTC. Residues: CASSLWTGAQYNEQFF.

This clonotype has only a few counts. In DNA, the CDR3 is TGTGCCAGCAAACCGGGACCTACGGCGGGAATGAACACTGAAGCTTTCTTT. This encodes CASKPGPTAGMNTEAFF. The chain couples TRBV2 to TRBJ1-1, with TRBD1 as a possible D gene (5 bases). Germline values: CDR1 SNHLY, CDR2 FYNNEI. The CDR3 spans 17 residues. With 7 bases removed from V and 0 bases from J, the gap between germline ends came to 21 bases.

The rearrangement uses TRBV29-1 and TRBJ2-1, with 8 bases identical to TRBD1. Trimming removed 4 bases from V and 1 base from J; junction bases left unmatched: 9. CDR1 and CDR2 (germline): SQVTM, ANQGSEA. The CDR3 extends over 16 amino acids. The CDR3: CSVGLSQGASYNEQFF. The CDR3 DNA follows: TGCAGCGTTGGGCTTTCCCAGGGGGCATCCTACAATGAGCAGTTCTTC.

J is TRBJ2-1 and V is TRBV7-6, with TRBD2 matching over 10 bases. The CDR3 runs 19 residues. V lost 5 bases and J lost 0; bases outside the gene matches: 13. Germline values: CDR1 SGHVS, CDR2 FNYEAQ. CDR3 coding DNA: TGTGCCAGCAGCATCCCGGGACTAGCGAGAGTCGGCTCCTACAATGAGCAGTTCTTC. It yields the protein CASSIPGLARVGSYNEQFF.

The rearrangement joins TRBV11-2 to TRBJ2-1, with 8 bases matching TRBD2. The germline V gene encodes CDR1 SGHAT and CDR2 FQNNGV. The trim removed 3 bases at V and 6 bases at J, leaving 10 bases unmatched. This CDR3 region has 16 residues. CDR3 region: CASSFLAGALGNEQFF. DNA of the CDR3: TGTGCCAGCAGCTTCCTAGCGGGCGCTCTCGGCAATGAGCAGTTCTTC.

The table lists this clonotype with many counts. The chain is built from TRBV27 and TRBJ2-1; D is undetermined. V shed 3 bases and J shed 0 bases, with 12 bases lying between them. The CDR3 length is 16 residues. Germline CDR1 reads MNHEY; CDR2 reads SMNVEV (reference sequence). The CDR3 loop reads CASSFVGISSYNEQFF. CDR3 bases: TGTGCCAGCAGTTTCGTCGGCATAAGCTCCTACAATGAGCAGTTCTTC.